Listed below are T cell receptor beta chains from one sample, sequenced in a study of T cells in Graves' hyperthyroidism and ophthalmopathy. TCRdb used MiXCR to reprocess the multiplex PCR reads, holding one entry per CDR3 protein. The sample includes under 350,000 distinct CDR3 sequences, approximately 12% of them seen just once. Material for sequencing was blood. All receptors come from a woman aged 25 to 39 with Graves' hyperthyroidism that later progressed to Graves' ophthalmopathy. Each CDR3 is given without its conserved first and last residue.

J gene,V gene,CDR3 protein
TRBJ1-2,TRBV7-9,ASSRVGFYGYT
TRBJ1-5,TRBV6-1,ASNHKRASINQPQH
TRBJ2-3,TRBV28,ASSSEGSGSDTQY
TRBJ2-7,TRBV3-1,ASSPHRDRGYEQY
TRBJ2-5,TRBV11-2,ASSAWGETQY
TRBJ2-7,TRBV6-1,ASSPAVWEQY
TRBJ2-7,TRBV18,ASSPTSGLTSTYEQY
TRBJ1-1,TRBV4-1,ASSQVRVSEAF
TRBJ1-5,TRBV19,ASATWTGGNQPQH
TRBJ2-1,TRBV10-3,AISEGLGTASHEQF
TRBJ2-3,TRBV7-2,ASSGTTDTQY
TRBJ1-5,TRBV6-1,ASSYGVNQPQH
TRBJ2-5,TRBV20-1,SARKASLETQY
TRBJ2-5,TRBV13,ASSLTIAGGLETQY
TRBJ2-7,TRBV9,ASSVGSGPSYEQY
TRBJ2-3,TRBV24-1,ATGGLHTDTQY
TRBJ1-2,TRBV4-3,ASSRSPDTGGYT
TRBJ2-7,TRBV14,ASSPSRLSSYEQY
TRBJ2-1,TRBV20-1,SARSPLGYNEQF
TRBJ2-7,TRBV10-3,AISARDSSSYEQY
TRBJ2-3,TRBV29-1,SVEGAWRTGADTQY
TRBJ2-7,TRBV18,ASSPGASGTPYEQY
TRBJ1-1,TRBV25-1,ASSPVASGGRNTEAF
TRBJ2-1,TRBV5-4,ASSLELAEEQF
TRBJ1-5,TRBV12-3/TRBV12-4,ASSSPPLNQPQH
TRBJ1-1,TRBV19,ASSLRGGDTEAF
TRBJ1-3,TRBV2,ASRLGQGMIY
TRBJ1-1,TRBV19,ASGLVGRSTEAF
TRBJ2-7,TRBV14,ASSQFHPGPGGEQY
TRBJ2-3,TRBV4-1,ASSLAGLAREGDTQY
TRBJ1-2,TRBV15,AASRERGPYGYT
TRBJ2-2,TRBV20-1,SARDITGGYTGELF
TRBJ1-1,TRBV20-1,SAKAGQVKTEAF
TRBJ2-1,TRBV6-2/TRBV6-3,ASSSPASGTYNEQF
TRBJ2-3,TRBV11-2,ASSLGAGLATDTQY
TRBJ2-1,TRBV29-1,STRLAGEVNEQF
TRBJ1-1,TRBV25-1,ASTSTLATEAF
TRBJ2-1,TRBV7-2,ASSLAQGALGQF
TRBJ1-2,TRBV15,ATSRAEGGYT
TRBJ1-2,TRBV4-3,ASSQDVEANYGYT
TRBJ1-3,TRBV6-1,ASSEKGYSSSGNTIY
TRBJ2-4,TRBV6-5,ASSYGRAKNIQY
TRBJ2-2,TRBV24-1,ATSDPDRVGTSGTNTGELF
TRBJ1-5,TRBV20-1,SARQGRNNQPQH
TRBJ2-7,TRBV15,ATSREASTYEQY
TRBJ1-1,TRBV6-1,ASISEANTEAF
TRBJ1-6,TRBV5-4,ASSLPMNNSPLH
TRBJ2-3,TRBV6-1,ASRAAILALLSTDTQY
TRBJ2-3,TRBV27,ASTISGADTQY
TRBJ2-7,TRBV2,ASSYNSYEQY
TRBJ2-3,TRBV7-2,ASRRGGLAVTSTQY
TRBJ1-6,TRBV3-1,ASSPVHDSYNSPLH